The 26 T cell receptor beta chains reported below all come from one sample, sequenced in a study of T-cell memory formation after mild COVID-19. TCRdb analysed the 5' RACE reads with MiXCR anew, one entry per CDR3 protein. The table records some 600,000 distinct CDR3 sequences, 17% of them present only once. Sequenced material: PBMCs or a T cell subset sorted from them (not recorded which). Receptors were obtained from an adult woman who had mild COVID-19 (a few samples of this study predate the infection). Cell type and time point are not known.

The J gene is TRBJ1-2, the V gene TRBV20-1; tentatively, D is TRBD1 (6 bases). Germline loops: CDR1 DFQATT, CDR2 SNEGSKA (reference sequence). This CDR3 is built from 14 residues. With 3 bases removed from V and 7 bases from J, the gap between germline ends came to 18 bases. In nucleotides, the CDR3 is TGCAGTGCTAGGCCAGGGGCTAGAAGAAGTGGCTACACCTTC. This sequence encodes CSARPGARRSGYTF.

The J gene is TRBJ1-5, the V gene TRBV19, with 7 bases fitting TRBD1. Germline V gives CDR1 LNHDA, CDR2 SQIVND (reference sequence). There are 14 residues in the CDR3. V shed 3 bases and J 9 bases; nucleotides not matched to a gene: 8. In nucleotides, the CDR3 is TGTGCCAGTAGTATGGGACAGCTAATGTGGCCCCAGCATTTT. It specifies CASSMGQLMWPQHF.

This clonotype was found a few times. The rearrangement joins TRBV4-3 to TRBJ1-6; perhaps TRBD1 as D (5 bases). This CDR3 is built from 15 residues. V lost 0 bases and J 9 bases, leaving 12 bases between the germline ends. Germline lookup yields CDR1 LGHNA and CDR2 YSLEER. Written as DNA, the CDR3 is TGCGCCAGCAGCCAAGATCGACAGCTAAGTTCACCCCTCCACTTT. This codes for CASSQDRQLSSPLHF.

The chain couples TRBV6-5 to TRBJ2-3, with 8 nucleotides matching TRBD1. The CDR3 loop spans 14 amino acids. V lost 6 bases, J lost 7 bases, and 9 bases stayed unmatched. From germline, CDR1 is MNHEY and CDR2 SVGAGI. CDR3 in DNA: TGTGCCAGCAGCAGACAGGGGCCCGACTATACGCAGTATTTT. Amino acid sequence: CASSRQGPDYTQYF.

This clonotype was observed a few times. The CDR3 DNA follows: TGTGCCAGCAGCCCCCTCCGGGGGCAAAATCAGCCCCAGCATTTT. Amino acid sequence: CASSPLRGQNQPQHF. The rearrangement uses TRBV3-1 and TRBJ1-5; D possibly corresponds to TRBD1 (6 bases). The CDR3 has 15 residues. Trimming took off 4 bases at V and 4 bases at J, with 14 bases between the two ends. Germline-derived CDR1 and CDR2 are LGHDT and YNNKEL (reference sequence).

The sample holds a few counts of this clonotype. The V and J genes are TRBV7-2 and TRBJ2-3, with D perhaps being TRBD1 or TRBD2 (5 bases each). Germline V gives CDR1 SGHTA, CDR2 FQGNSA. The CDR3 covers 15 residues. Between the trimmed V and J ends, which lost 8 bases and 5 bases, there was a span of 20 bases. Here the CDR3 reads CASWELRGPGDTQYF. CDR3 sequence (DNA): TGTGCCAGCTGGGAGCTCCGGGGACCGGGAGATACGCAGTATTTT.

The chain links TRBV24-1 to TRBJ2-6; D is perhaps TRBD2 (7 bases). Trimming removed 6 bases from V and 0 bases from J, with 11 bases in between. The V gene's germline CDR1 is KGHDR and CDR2 SFDVKD. This CDR3 comprises 16 residues. This CDR3 is CATSPGGDSGANVLTF. The CDR3 DNA is TGTGCCACCAGTCCGGGGGGCGACTCTGGGGCCAACGTCCTGACTTTC.

This clonotype has just a few counts. The chain carries TRBV7-2 and TRBJ1-2; possibly TRBD1 for D (6 bases). Germline-derived CDR1 and CDR2 are SGHTA and FQGNSA. V shed 4 bases and J shed 5 bases, with 11 bases lying between them. The CDR3 extends over 13 amino acids. CDR3 in DNA: TGTGCCAGCAGCTCCGGACAGACTTATGGCTACACCTTC. The encoded protein is CASSSGQTYGYTF. The entire variable domain, with the rest obtained from reference TRBV7-2 and TRBJ1-2, is as follows: GAGVSQSPSNKVTEKGKDVELRCDPISGHTALYWYRQSLGQGLEFLIYFQGNSAPDKSGLPSDRFSAERTGGSVSTLTIQRTQQEDSAVYLCASSSGQTYGYTFGSGTRLTVV.

The J gene is TRBJ1-4, the V gene TRBV14; 7 nucleotides line up with TRBD1. This CDR3 is 21 amino acids long. V lost 3 bases to trimming and J lost 8 bases; unmatched junction nucleotides: 27. The germline V gene has CDR1 SGHDN and CDR2 FVKESK. The DNA for the CDR3 is TGTGCCAGCAGCCACCCTATCGAATCTTCCGGCGGACAGGACCTACGGGAAAAACTGTTTTTT. This translates into CASSHPIESSGGQDLREKLFF.

The chain couples TRBV4-3 to TRBJ2-1, with 8 bases matching TRBD2. The junction had 2 bases not matched to a gene; V was cut back by 1 base and J by 3 bases. CDR1 LGHNA and CDR2 YSLEER come from the germline V gene. The CDR3 length is 15 residues. The CDR3 DNA follows: TGCGCCAGCAGCCAAGGCGGGAGGCTCTACAATGAGCAGTTCTTC. Translation: CASSQGGRLYNEQFF.

This clonotype has only a few counts. The rearrangement uses TRBV20-1 and TRBJ2-7, with 8 bases aligning to TRBD2. J gave up 5 bases and V 1 base, and 7 bases lay outside the gene matches. This CDR3 spans 14 amino acids. Germline V gene sequence: CDR1 DFQATT, CDR2 SNEGSKA (reference sequence). The CDR3 DNA sequence: TGCAGTGCTAGAGTACGGGGGGGCCGCCACGAGCAGTACTTC. This sequence encodes CSARVRGGRHEQYF.

This clonotype was observed a handful of times. The chain carries TRBV5-4 and TRBJ2-3, with D maybe TRBD1 (6 bases). The germline CDR1 and CDR2 sequences are SGHNT and YYREEE (reference sequence). The CDR3 consists of 14 residues. V lost 3 bases and J 4 bases, leaving 12 bases between the germline ends. The CDR3 region is CASSSQTGSDTQYF. CDR3 nucleotide sequence: TGTGCCAGCAGCTCCCAGACAGGTTCAGATACGCAGTATTTT. The whole variable domain, remainder taken from reference TRBV5-4 and TRBJ2-3, is ETGVTQSPTHLIKTRGQQVTLRCSSQSGHNTVSWYQQALGQGPQFIFQYYREEENGRGNFPPRFSGLQFPNYSSELNVNALELDDSALYLCASSSQTGSDTQYFGPGTRLTVL.

There are a few counts of this clonotype. J is TRBJ2-1 and V is TRBV4-3, with 7 bases matching TRBD2. Trimming cost V 4 bases and J 7 bases; bases outside gene matches: 7. Germline V gene lookup returns CDR1 LGHNA and CDR2 YSLEER. This CDR3 comprises 14 residues. The CDR3, as DNA: TGCGCCAGCAGCCTCCACTGGGGAGGGAATGAGCAGTTCTTC. It translates to CASSLHWGGNEQFF.

This rearrangement joins TRBV20-1 to TRBJ2-3; 11 bases fit TRBD2. The V gene's germline CDR1 is DFQATT and CDR2 SNEGSKA (reference sequence). The CDR3 is 15 amino acids. The trim removed 1 base at V and 0 bases at J, leaving 0 bases unmatched. DNA of the CDR3: TGCAGTGCTAGAGGACTAGCGGGAAGCACAGATACGCAGTATTTT. Protein: CSARGLAGSTDTQYF.

The chain couples TRBV11-2 to TRBJ2-2, with a weak D call TRBD2 (6 bases). V lost 5 bases, J lost 5 bases, and 18 bases lay in between. In germline, CDR1 is SGHAT, CDR2 FQNNGV. CDR3 length: 16 amino acids. CDR3 amino acids: CASSPPGTLRTGELFF. The CDR3 DNA follows: TGTGCCAGCAGCCCCCCCGGGACTCTCCGGACCGGGGAGCTGTTTTTT.

V usage is TRBV11-2 and J usage is TRBJ2-3; unclear D gene. The V and J ends lost 1 base and 6 bases respectively, with 20 bases between them. CDR3 length: 17 residues. The V gene's germline CDR1 is SGHAT and CDR2 FQNNGV. This chain's CDR3 is CASSLGSLVTGRDTQYF. The CDR3 DNA follows: TGTGCCAGCAGCTTAGGTTCACTGGTTACGGGTAGGGATACGCAGTATTTT.

The genes are TRBV4-1 and TRBJ1-1; tentatively, D is TRBD1 (5 bases). The germline CDR1 and CDR2 sequences are MGHRA and YSYEKL. The CDR3 runs 15 residues. The V gene lost 1 base and the J gene lost 5 bases, with 14 bases spanning the gap. CDR3 bases: TGCGCCAGCAGCCAAGTACAGGCCGCAGAAACTGAAGCTTTCTTT. Protein: CASSQVQAAETEAFF.

This clonotype was seen at least ten times. The chain is built from TRBV7-9 and TRBJ2-1; a possible D gene is TRBD1 (6 bases). The V gene lost 5 bases and the J gene lost 7 bases, with 12 bases spanning the gap. The germline gives CDR1 SEHNR, CDR2 FQNEAQ (reference sequence). This CDR3 spans 13 amino acids. The chain's CDR3 is CASSPGQLNEQFF. The CDR3, as DNA: TGTGCCAGCAGCCCCGGACAGTTGAATGAGCAGTTCTTC.

Only a few counts were recorded for this clonotype. The chain joins TRBV24-1 to TRBJ1-1; TRBD1 is a possible D gene (5 bases). V lost 4 bases to trimming and J lost 3 bases, with 14 bases between them. The CDR3 has 15 residues. Looked up from germline, CDR1 is KGHDR and CDR2 is SFDVKD. Here the CDR3 DNA reads TGTGCCACCAGTGACACCAGGGACGGCTACACTGAAGCTTTCTTT. Its translation is CATSDTRDGYTEAFF.

The chain links TRBV9 to TRBJ1-1; the match to TRBD1 covers 11 bases. CDR3 length equals 12 residues. V lost 5 bases and J lost 10; bases outside the gene matches: 4. Germline CDR1 reads SGDLS; CDR2 reads YYNGEE. This CDR3 reads CASRGDRGSAFF. The CDR3 nucleotides are TGTGCCAGCAGGGGGGACAGGGGGTCAGCTTTCTTT.

The chain links TRBV6-5 to TRBJ2-7; 10 bases are a match to TRBD2. The germline V gene encodes CDR1 MNHEY and CDR2 SVGAGI. This CDR3 contains 15 residues. Germline trimming cut 7 bases from V and 3 bases from J; bases unmatched to any gene: 9. For the CDR3, the DNA is TGTGCCAGCAACCTTAGCGGGAGGAACGTCTACGAGCAGTACTTC. Translated, it gives CASNLSGRNVYEQYF.

This clonotype was seen more than once but under ten times. V and J are TRBV29-1 and TRBJ2-1, with D hard to call. V was clipped by 7 bases and J by 7 bases, with 11 bases between them. Germline assignment: CDR1 SQVTM and CDR2 ANQGSEA. CDR3 length equals 11 residues. The CDR3 reads CSGEKANEQFF. DNA for the CDR3: TGCAGCGGGGAAAAAGCGAATGAGCAGTTCTTC.

The V call is TRBV5-1, the J call TRBJ1-2; 7 bases agree with TRBD1. The germline V gene has CDR1 SGHRS and CDR2 YFSETQ. There are 17 residues in the CDR3. J lost 2 bases, V lost 5 bases, and 15 bases had no gene match. The CDR3 nucleotides are TGCGCCAGCAGAATACGAGGGGACAGCGGCTCAAACTATGGCTACACCTTC. It yields the protein CASRIRGDSGSNYGYTF.

The chain recombines TRBV12-3 or TRBV12-4 with TRBJ2-1; 7 bases fit TRBD1. This CDR3 region has 16 residues. V trimming: 5 bases; J trimming: 4 bases; junction bases outside the gene matches: 11. The CDR3 protein is CASSQTGTAKYNEQFF. The CDR3 coding sequence is TGTGCCAGCAGTCAGACCGGGACAGCAAAATACAATGAGCAGTTCTTC.

V usage is TRBV6-2 or TRBV6-3 and J usage is TRBJ2-3, with a possible D match to TRBD2 (6 bases). Germline values: CDR1 MNHEY, CDR2 SVGEGT. This CDR3 region has 14 residues. With 8 bases removed from V and 0 bases from J, the gap between germline ends came to 12 bases. This CDR3 reads CASVWGTSTDTQYF. As DNA, the CDR3 is TGTGCCAGCGTCTGGGGGACTAGCACAGATACGCAGTATTTT.

The rearrangement uses TRBV5-6 and TRBJ1-1; D not certain. This CDR3 has 14 amino acids. CDR1 and CDR2 (germline): SGHDT, YYEEEE. V lost 2 bases, J lost 3 bases, and 11 bases lay in between. The CDR3 bases are TGTGCCAGCAGCTTTACAAGTGCCGACACTGAAGCTTTCTTT. This codes for CASSFTSADTEAFF.